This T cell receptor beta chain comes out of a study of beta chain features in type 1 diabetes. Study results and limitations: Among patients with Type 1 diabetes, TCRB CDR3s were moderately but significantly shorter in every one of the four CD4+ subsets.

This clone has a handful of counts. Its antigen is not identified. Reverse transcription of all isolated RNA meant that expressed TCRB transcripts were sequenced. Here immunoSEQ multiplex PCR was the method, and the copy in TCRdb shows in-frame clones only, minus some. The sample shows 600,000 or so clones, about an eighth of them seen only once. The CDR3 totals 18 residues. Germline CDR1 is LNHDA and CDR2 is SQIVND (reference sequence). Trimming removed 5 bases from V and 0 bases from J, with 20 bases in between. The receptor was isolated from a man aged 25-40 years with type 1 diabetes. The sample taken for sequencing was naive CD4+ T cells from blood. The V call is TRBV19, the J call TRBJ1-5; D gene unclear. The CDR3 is CASSLPEDRDYSNQPQHF. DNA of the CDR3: TGTGCCAGTAGTTTACCGGAAGATAGGGATTATAGCAATCAGCCCCAGCATTTT. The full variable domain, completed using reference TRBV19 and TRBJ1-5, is DGGITQSPKYLFRKEGQNVTLSCEQNLNHDAMYWYRQDPGQGLRLIYYSQIVNDFQKGDIAEGYSVSREKKESFPLTVTSAQKNPTAFYLCASSLPEDRDYSNQPQHFGDGTRLSIL.